This T cell receptor (beta chain) was retrieved from a study of Ad26.COV2.S vaccination and SARS-CoV-2 variants. For the study at large: Intramuscular Ad26.COV2.S at 5x10^10 or 1x10^11 viral particles.

Repertoires were generated with immunoSEQ multiplex PCR, while TCRdb's copy carries only in-frame clones and drops some. This sample has some 320,000 clones, with about 82% found just once. As concerns this clone: Its target is unknown.

Germline CDR1 is ENHRY and CDR2 is SYGVKD. V dropped 7 bases and J dropped 8; count of bases not matched to a gene: 6. CDR3 length: 14 amino acids. Study-wide findings and caveats: Reportedly, spike-specific CD8+ and CD4+ T cell responses achieved substantial breadth once vaccination had taken place.

Described treatment: roughly 18 received Ad26.COV2.S at low or high dose, single or two shots; roughly 5 received placebo; per-sample allocation not given. Each sample was drawn 63 days after the first injection (of vaccine or placebo). Boston hosted the donor, who was an adult aged 18-55 years. J is TRBJ2-1 and V is TRBV10-3; 12 bases line up with TRBD2. The sample in question was peripheral blood, obtained in a trial of Ad26.COV2.S vaccine versus placebo. The sequence was obtained from a person between 18 and 59 years old who received the Ad26.COV2.S COVID-19 vaccine or a placebo. The CDR3 protein is CAITPTSGGYEQFF. The CDR3, as DNA: TGTGCCATCACTCCGACTAGCGGGGGCTATGAGCAGTTCTTC.